Sequencing of this TCR beta chain was carried out in a study of neurological immune-mediated disorders. Turning to the study itself: Of about 35 multiple sclerosis patients, about 31 were relapsing-remitting and 3 secondary progressive.

This clonotype was seen repeatedly, ten times or more. A 10-nucleotide random UMI tagged transcripts in template-switch 5'RACE cDNA synthesis. TCRdb re-derived calls from the 5' RACE reads in MiXCR, one entry per CDR3 protein. The sample shows tens of thousands of distinct CDR3 sequences, roughly 4.6% of them seen only once. The sample consisted of PBMCs. The sequence was collected from a man between 50 and 59 years old with multiple sclerosis.

CDR3 coding DNA: TGTGCCAGCAGCTTCGGCGTCGGAAGTTTAACCCTCCACTTT. It translates to CASSFGVGSLTLHF. The chain couples TRBV5-6 to TRBJ1-6; no clear D. Germline-derived CDR1 and CDR2 are SGHDT and YYEEEE. The CDR3 spans 14 residues. The germline V and J ends were trimmed by 2 bases and 14 bases, with 17 bases remaining between them.